The clone carrying this T cell receptor beta chain was seen a few times. Its antigen is not identified. The data were taken from a study of T cells after yellow fever vaccination. Study information: Any fraction with a low cell number was prepared using SMART-Seq v4 Ultra Low Input.

The CDR3 has 14 residues. Germline V gives CDR1 SGHTA, CDR2 FQGNSA. With 2 bases clipped from V and 9 bases from J, the junction kept 9 bases outside the gene matches. TCRdb recomputed calls from the 5' RACE reads with MiXCR, one row per CDR3 protein. The top ten clones hold 15% to 20% of a sample with a few hundred thousand distinct CDR3 sequences, around 6.8% of them seen once. Overall study findings and caveats: Clones from primary vaccination mostly reappeared after the booster (roughly 95% CD4, less than 90% CD8). One caveat is that FACS-sorted repertoires could contain abundant clonotypes contaminating from the bulk population.

Sequenced material: PBMCs, taken more than 40 days after the first yellow fever vaccination. V usage is TRBV7-2 and J usage is TRBJ2-7; TRBD1 matches 8 bases. The TCR originated in a man younger than 35 who received the YFV17D yellow fever vaccine. Here the CDR3 reads CASSLIGQGGSQYV. CDR3 in DNA: TGTGCCAGCAGCTTAATAGGACAGGGAGGCTCGCAGTACGTC.